This T cell receptor (beta chain) was sequenced in a study of human T cells and chemical hapten exposure. Overall study context: Patients, predominantly female, presented with alopecia areata, totalis or universalis. Study-wide findings and caveats: Clustering by CDR3 similarity yielded significantly more large clusters from expanded TCRs than controls. TCRs whose frequency exceeded 1 in 1000 remained the same following DPC sensitization.

This clonotype was found many times. The antigen remains undetermined. Time point here: pre-sensitization, week 0. Described treatment: therapeutic diphenylcyclopropenone sensitization with weekly scalp DPC. Blood draws preceded each patch test application. Trimming removed 6 bases from V and 3 bases from J; junction bases left unmatched: 7. CDR3 length equals 15 residues. The germline gives CDR1 MNHEY, CDR2 SVGAGI. TCRdb reprocessed the RACE reads via MiXCR and lists one record per CDR3 protein. Of under 400,000 distinct CDR3 sequences in the sample, less than 6.5% were seen once. The material sequenced was whole blood, taken in connection with sensitization to the hapten diphenylcyclopropenone (DPC). The chain couples TRBV6-5 to TRBJ1-4, with 7 bases that match TRBD1. This sequence was found in a woman in her 50s with alopecia areata. Some clones in this sample may be carry-over from other donors' samples. For the CDR3, the DNA is TGTGCCAGCAGCCAAAACACAGGGGCTAATGAAAAACTGTTTTTT. Translated, it gives CASSQNTGANEKLFF.